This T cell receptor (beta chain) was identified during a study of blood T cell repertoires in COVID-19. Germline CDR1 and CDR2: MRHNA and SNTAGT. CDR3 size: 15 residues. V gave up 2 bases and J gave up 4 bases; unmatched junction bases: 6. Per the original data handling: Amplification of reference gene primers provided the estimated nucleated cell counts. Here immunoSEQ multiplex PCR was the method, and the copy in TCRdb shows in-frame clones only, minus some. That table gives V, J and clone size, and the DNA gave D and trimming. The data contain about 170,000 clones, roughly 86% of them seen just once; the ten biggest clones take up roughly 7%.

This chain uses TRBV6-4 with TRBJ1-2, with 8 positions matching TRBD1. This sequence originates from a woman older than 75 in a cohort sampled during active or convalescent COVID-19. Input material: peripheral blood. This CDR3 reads CASSDAPGGRYGYTF. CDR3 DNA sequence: TGTGCCAGCAGTGACGCTCCAGGGGGCCGCTATGGCTACACCTTC.